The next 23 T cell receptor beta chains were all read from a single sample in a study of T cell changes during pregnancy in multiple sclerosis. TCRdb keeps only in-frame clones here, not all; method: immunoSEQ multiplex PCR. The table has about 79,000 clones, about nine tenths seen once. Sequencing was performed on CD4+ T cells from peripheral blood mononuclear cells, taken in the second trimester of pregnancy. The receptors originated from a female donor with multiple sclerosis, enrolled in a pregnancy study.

The CDR3 loop reads CASSRGFRQGTETQYF. The CDR3 DNA reads TGTGCCAGCAGCCGCGGATTCCGACAGGGGACCGAGACCCAGTACTTC. V gene TRBV14 combines with J gene TRBJ2-5; 8 bases line up with TRBD1. Germline assignment: CDR1 SGHDN and CDR2 FVKESK. CDR3 length: 16 residues. V shed 4 bases and J 5 bases; nucleotides not matched to a gene: 12.

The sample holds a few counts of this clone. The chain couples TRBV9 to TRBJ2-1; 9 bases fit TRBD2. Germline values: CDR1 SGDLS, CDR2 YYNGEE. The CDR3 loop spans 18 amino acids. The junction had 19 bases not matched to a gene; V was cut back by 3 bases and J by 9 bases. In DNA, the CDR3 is TGTGCCAGCAGCGCTTCCGGAGCTAGCGGGAAGGTCCAGGCTGAGCAGTTCTTC. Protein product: CASSASGASGKVQAEQFF.

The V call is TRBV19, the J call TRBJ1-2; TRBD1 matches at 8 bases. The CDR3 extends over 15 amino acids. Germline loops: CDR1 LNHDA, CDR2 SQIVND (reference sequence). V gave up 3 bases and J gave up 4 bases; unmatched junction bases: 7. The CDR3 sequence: CASSIPGGSGYGYTF. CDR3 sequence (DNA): TGTGCCAGTAGTATTCCAGGGGGCTCGGGCTATGGCTACACCTTC.

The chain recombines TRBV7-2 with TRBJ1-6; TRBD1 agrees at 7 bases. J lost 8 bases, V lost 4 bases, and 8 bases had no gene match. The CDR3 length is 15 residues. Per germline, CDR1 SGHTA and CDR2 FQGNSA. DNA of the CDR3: TGTGCCAGCAGCTGGGGACAGACGGGGGATTCACCCCTCCACTTT. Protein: CASSWGQTGDSPLHF.

The chain's CDR3 is CASSLARTGARTDTQYF. For the CDR3, the DNA is TGTGCCAGCAGCTTAGCCCGGACAGGGGCCCGCACAGATACGCAGTATTTT. The chain links TRBV7-9 to TRBJ2-3; TRBD1 aligns across 9 bases. The germline V gene encodes CDR1 SEHNR and CDR2 FQNEAQ (reference sequence). Trimming cost V 0 bases and J 1 base; bases outside gene matches: 5. The CDR3 length is 17 residues.

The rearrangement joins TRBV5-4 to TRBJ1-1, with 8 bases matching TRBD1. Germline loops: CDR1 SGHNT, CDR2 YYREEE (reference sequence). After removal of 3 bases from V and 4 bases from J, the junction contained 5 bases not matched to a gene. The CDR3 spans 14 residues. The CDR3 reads CASSSGQGSTEAFF. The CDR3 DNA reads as TGTGCCAGCAGCTCCGGACAGGGAAGCACTGAAGCTTTCTTT.

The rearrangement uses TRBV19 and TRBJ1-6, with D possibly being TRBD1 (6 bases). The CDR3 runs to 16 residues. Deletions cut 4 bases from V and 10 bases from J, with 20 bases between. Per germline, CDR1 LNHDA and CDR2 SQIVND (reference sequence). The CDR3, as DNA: TGTGCCAGTAGTACGACACAGGGTCCCTTGGAATCACCCCTCCACTTT. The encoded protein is CASSTTQGPLESPLHF.

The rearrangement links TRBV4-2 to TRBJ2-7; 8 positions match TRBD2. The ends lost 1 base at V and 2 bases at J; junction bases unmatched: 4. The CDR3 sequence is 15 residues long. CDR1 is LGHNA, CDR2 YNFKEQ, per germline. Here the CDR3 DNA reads TGTGCCAGCAGCCAAGGAACGGGAGGGCCCTACGAGCAGTACTTC. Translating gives CASSQGTGGPYEQYF.

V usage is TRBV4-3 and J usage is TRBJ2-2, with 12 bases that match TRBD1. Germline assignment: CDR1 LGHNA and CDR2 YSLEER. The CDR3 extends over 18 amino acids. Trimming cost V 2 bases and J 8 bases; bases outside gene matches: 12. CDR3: CASSQHGGTGGRGGELFF. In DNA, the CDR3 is TGCGCCAGCAGCCAACACGGGGGGACAGGGGGCCGAGGGGGGGAGCTGTTTTTT.

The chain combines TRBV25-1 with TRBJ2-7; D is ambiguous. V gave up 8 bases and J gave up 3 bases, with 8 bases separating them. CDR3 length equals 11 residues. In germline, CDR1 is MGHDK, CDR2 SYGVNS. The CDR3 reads CASAARYEQYF. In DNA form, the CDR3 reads TGTGCCAGCGCGGCGCGCTACGAGCAGTACTTC.

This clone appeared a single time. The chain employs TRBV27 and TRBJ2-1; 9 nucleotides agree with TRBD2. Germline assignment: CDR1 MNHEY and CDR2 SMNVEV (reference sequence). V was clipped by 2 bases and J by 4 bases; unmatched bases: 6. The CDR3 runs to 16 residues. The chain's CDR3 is CASSLIGLAGYNEQFF. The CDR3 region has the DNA TGTGCCAGCAGTTTAATTGGGCTAGCGGGGTACAATGAGCAGTTCTTC.

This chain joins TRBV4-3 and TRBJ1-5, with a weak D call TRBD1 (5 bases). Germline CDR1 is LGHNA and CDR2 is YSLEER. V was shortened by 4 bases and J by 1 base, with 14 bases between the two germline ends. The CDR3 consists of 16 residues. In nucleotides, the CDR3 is TGCGCCAGCAGCCCTGACAGTAGGAGCAGCAATCAGCCCCAGCATTTT. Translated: CASSPDSRSSNQPQHF.

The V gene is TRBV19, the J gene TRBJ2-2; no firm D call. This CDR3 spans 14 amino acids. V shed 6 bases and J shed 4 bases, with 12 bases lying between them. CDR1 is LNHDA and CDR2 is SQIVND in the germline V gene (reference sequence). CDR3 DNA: TGTGCCAGTAGGAACCGAGAGTTCACCGGGGAGCTGTTTTTT. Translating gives CASRNREFTGELFF.

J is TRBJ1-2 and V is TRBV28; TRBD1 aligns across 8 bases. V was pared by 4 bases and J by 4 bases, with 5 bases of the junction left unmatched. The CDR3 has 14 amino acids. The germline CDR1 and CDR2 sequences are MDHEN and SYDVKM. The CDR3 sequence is CASSSDRAIYGYTF. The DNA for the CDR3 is TGTGCCAGCAGTTCGGACAGGGCCATCTATGGCTACACCTTC.

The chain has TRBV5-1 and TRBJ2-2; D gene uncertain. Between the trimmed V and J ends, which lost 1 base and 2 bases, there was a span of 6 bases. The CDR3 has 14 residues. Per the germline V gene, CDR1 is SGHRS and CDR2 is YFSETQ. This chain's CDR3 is CASSLNYNTGELFF. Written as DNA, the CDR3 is TGCGCCAGCAGCTTGAACTACAACACCGGGGAGCTGTTTTTT.

CDR3 DNA sequence: TGTGCCAGCAGCTTTCAACCGGGTAGGGGGATGGGCATTCAGTACTTC. This codes for CASSFQPGRGMGIQYF. This chain connects TRBV5-6 to TRBJ2-4; perhaps TRBD1 as D (6 bases). CDR3 length: 16 residues. V shed 2 bases and J shed 9 bases, with 21 bases lying between them. Germline V gene data show CDR1 as SGHDT and CDR2 as YYEEEE.

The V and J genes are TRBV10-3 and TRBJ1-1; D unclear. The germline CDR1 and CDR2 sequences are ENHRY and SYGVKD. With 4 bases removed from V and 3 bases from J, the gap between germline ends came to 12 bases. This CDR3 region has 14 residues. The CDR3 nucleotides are TGTGCCATCAGTGGGGGAGTACCGGACACTGAAGCTTTCTTT. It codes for CAISGGVPDTEAFF.

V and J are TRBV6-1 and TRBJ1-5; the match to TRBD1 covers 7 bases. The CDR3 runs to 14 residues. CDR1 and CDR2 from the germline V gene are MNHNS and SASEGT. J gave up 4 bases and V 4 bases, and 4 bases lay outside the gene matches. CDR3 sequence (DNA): TGTGCCAGCAGTGGACAGGGCATTAATCAGCCCCAGCATTTT. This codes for CASSGQGINQPQHF.

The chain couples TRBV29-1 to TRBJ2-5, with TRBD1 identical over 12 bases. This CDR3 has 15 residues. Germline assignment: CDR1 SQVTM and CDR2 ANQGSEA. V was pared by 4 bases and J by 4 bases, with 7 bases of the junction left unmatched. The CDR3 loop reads CSVVRDRGPVETQYF. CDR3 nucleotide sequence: TGCAGCGTTGTCAGGGACAGGGGGCCGGTAGAGACCCAGTACTTC. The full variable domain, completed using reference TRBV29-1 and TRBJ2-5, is SAVISQKPSRDICQRGTSLTIQCQVDSQVTMMFWYRQQPGQSLTLIATANQGSEATYESGFVIDKFPISRPNLTFSTLTVSNMSPEDSSIYLCSVVRDRGPVETQYFGPGTRLLVL.

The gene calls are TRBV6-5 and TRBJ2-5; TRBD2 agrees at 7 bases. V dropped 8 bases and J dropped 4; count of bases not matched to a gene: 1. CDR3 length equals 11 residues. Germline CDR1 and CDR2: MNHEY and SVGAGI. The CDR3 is CASWGGETQYF. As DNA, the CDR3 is TGTGCCAGCTGGGGGGGAGAGACCCAGTACTTC.

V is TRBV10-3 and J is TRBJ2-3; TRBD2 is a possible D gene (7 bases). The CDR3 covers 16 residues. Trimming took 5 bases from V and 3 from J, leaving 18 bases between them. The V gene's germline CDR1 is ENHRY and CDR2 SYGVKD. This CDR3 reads CAISSVGGAATDTQYF. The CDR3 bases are TGTGCCATCAGTTCCGTGGGGGGGGCAGCAACAGATACGCAGTATTTT.

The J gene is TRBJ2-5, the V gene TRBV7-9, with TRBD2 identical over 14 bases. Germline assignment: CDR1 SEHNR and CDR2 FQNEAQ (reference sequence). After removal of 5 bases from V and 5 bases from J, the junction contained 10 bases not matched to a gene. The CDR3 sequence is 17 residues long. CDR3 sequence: CASSPRGWTSGGETQYF. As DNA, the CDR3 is TGTGCCAGCAGCCCCCGAGGCTGGACTAGCGGGGGGGAGACCCAGTACTTC.

The CDR3, as DNA: TGTGCCAGCAGCCCAACGAGCGGGATCCCACTCGAGCAGTACTTC. It is translated as CASSPTSGIPLEQYF. The V and J genes are TRBV13 and TRBJ2-7; 7 bases agree with TRBD2. Germline-derived CDR1 and CDR2 are PRHDT and FYEKMQ (reference sequence). The CDR3 spans 15 residues. The trim removed 5 bases at V and 6 bases at J, leaving 13 bases unmatched.